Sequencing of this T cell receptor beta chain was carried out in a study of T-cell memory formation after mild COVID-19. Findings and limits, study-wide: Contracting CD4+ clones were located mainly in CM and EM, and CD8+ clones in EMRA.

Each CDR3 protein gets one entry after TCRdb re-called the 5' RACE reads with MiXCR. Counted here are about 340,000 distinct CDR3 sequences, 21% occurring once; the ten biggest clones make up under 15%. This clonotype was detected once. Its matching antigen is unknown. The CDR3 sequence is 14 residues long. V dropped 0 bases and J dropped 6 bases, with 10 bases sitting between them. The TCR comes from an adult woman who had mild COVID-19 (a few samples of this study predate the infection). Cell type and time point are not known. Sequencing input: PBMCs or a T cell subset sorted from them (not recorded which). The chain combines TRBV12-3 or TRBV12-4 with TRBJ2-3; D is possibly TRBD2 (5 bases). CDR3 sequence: CASSLAHPGDTQYF. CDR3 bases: TGTGCCAGCAGTTTAGCGCACCCGGGGGATACGCAGTATTTT.